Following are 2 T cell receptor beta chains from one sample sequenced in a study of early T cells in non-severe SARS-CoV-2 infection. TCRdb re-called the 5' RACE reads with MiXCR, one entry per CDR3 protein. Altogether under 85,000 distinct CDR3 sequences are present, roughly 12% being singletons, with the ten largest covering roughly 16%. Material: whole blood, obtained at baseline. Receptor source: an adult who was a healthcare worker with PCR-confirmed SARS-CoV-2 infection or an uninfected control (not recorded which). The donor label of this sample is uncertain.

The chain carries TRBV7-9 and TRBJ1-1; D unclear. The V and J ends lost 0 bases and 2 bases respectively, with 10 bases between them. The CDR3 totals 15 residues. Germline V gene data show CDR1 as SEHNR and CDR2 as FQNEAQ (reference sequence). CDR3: CASSLAGMGNTEAFF. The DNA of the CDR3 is TGTGCCAGCAGCTTAGCGGGGATGGGAAACACTGAAGCTTTCTTT.

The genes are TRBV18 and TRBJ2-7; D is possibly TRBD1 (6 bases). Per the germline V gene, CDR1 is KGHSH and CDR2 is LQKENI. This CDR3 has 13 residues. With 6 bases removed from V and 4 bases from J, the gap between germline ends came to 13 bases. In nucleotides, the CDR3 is TGTGCCAGCTCGACGACAGGAACTTACGAGCAGTACTTC. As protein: CASSTTGTYEQYF.